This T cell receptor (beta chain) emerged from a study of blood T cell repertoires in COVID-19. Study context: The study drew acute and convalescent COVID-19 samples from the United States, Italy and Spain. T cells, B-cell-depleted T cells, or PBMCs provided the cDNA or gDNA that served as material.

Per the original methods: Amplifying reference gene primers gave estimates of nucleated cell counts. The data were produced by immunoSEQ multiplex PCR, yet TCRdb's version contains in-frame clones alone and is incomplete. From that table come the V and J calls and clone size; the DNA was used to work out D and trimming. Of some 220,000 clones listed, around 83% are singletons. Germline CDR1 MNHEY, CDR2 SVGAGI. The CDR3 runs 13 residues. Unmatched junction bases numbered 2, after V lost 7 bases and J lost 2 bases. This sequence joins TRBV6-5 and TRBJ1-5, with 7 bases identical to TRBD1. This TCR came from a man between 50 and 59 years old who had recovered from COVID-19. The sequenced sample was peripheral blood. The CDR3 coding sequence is TGTGCCAGCACCCAGGGGGGCAATCAGCCCCAGCATTTT. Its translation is CASTQGGNQPQHF.